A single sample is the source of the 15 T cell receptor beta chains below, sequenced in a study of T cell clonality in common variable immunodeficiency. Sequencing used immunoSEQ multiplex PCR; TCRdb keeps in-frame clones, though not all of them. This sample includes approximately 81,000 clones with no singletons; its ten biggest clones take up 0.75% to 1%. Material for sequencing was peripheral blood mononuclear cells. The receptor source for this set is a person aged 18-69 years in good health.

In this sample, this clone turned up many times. Here the CDR3 reads CASSPSGQGGVSEQYF. Incomplete CDR3 DNA: TGTGCCAGCTCACCAAGCGGTCAAGGGGGGGTTAGCGAG. The V and J genes are TRBV18 and TRBJ2-7; a weak D match, TRBD2 (7 bases). Read coverage stops 3 residues before the CDR3 terminus; the germline J gene supplies the remainder. Trimming took off 2 bases at V and 6 bases at J, with 20 bases between the two ends. This CDR3 contains 16 residues. Germline V CDR1 and CDR2: KGHSH, LQKENI.

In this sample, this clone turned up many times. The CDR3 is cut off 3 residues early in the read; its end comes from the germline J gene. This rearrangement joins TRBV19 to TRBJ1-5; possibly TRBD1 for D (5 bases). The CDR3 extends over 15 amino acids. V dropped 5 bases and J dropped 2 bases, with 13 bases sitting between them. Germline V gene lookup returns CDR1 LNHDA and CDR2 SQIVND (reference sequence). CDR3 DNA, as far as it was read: TGTGCCAGTAGTTCGGGTAGGGGAGGCAATCAGCCC. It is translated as CASSSGRGGNQP. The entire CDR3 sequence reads CASSSGRGGNQPQHF.

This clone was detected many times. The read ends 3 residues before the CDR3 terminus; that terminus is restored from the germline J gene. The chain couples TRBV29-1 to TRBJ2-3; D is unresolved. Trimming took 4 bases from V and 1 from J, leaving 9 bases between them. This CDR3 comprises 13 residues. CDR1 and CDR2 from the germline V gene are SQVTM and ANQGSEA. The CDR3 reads CSVARSRTDTQYF. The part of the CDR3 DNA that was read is TGCAGCGTTGCTAGGAGCCGCACAGATACG.

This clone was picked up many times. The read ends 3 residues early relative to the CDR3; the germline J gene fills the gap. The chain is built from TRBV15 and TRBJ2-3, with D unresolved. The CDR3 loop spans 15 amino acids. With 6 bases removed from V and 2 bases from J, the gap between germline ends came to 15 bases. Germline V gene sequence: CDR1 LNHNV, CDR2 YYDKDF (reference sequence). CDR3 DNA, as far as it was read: TGTGCCACCAGGCCCGATAAAACCTACACAGATACG. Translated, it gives CATRPDKTYTDT. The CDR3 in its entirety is CATRPDKTYTDTQYF.

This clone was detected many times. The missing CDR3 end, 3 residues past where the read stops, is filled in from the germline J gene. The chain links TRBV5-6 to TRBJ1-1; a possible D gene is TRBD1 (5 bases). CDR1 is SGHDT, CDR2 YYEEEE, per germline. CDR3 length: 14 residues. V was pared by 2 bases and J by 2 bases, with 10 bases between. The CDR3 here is CASSFPQGNTEAFF. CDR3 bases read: TGTGCCAGCAGCTTCCCCCAGGGAAACACTGAA. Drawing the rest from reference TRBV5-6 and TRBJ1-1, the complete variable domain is DAGVTQSPTHLIKTRGQQVTLRCSPKSGHDTVSWYQQALGQGPQFIFQYYEEEERQRGNFPDRFSGHQFPNYSSELNVNALLLGDSALYLCASSFPQGNTEAFFGQGTRLTVV.

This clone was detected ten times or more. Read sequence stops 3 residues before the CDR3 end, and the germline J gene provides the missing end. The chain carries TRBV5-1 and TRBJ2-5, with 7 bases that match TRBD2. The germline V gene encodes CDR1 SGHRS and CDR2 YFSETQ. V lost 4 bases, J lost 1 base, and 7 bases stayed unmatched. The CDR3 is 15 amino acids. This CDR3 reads CASSGLLATQETQYF. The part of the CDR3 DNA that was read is TGCGCCAGCAGCGGGTTACTAGCGACCCAAGAGACC.

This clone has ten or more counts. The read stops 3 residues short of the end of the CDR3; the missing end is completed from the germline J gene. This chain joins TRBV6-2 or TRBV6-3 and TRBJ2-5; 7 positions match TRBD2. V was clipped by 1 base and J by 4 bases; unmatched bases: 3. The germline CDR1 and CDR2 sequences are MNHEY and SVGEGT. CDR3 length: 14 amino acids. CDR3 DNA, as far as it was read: TGTGCCAGCAGTTACTTCGCGGGAGCAGAGACC. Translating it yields CASSYFAGAET. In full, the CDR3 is CASSYFAGAETQYF.

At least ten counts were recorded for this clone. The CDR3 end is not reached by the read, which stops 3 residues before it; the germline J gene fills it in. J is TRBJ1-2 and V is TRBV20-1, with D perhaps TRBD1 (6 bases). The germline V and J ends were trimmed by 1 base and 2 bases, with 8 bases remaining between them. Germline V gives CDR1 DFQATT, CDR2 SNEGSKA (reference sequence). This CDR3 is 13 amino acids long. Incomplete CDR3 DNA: TGCAGTGCTAGAGGAGGGGGAAACTATGGC. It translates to CSARGGGNYG. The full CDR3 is CSARGGGNYGYTF.

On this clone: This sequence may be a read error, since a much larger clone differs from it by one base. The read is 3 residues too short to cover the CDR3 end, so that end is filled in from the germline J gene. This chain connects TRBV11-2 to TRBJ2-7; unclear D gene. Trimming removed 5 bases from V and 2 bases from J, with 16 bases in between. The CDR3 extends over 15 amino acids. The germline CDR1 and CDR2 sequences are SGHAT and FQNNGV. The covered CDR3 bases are TGTGCCAGCAGCCCACCGCCGACAACCCCCTACGAG. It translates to CASSPPPTTPYE. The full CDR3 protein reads CASSPPPTTPYEQYF.

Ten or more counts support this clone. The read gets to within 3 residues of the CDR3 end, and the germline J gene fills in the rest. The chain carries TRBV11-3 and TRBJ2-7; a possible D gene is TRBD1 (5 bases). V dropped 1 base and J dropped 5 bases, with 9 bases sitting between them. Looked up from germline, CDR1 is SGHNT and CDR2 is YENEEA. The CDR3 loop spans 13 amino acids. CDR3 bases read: TGTGCCAGCAGCTTAGCAGGGATCCACGAG. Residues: CASSLAGIHE. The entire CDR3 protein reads CASSLAGIHEQYF.

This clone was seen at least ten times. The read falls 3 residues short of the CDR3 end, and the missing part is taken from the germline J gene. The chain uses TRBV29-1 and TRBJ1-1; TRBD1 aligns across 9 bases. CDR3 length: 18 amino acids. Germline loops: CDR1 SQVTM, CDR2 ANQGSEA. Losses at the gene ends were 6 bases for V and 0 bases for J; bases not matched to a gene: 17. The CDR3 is CSVDRNYGDRVMNTEAFF. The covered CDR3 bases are TGCAGCGTCGATAGAAATTATGGGGACAGGGTCATGAACACTGAA.

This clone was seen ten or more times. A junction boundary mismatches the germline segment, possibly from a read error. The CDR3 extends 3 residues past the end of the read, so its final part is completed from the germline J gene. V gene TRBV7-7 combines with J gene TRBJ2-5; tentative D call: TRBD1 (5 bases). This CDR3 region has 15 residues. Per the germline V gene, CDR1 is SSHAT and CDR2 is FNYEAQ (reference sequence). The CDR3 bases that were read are TGTGCTAGCAGCCGATTAGTAGGGGTCCAAGAGACC. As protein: CASSRLVGVQET. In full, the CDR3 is CASSRLVGVQETQYF.

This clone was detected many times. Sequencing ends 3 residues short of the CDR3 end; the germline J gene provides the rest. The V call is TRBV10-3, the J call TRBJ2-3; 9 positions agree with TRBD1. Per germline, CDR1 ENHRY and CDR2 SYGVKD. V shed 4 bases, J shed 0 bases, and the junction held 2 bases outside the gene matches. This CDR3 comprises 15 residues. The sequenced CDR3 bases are TGTGCCATCAGTGCCGGACAGGGGAGCACAGATACG. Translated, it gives CAISAGQGSTDT. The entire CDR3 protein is CAISAGQGSTDTQYF.

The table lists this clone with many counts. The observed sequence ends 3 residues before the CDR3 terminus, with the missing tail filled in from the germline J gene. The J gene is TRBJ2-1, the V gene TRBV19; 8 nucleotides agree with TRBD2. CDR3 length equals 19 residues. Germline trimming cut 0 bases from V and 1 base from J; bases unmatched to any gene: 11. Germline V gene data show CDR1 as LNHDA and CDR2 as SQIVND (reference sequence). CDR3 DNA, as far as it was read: TGTGCCAGTAGTATAGATCCCCTAGCGGGTGCTTATTCCTACAATGAG. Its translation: CASSIDPLAGAYSYNE. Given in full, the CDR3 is CASSIDPLAGAYSYNEQFF.

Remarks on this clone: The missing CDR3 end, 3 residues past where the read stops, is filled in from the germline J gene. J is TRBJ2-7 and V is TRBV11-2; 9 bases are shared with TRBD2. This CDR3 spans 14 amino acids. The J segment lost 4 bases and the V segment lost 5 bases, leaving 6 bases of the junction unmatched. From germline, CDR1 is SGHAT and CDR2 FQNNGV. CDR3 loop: CASSGRLAGYEQYF. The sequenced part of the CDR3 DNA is TGTGCCAGCAGCGGACGTCTAGCGGGGTACGAG.